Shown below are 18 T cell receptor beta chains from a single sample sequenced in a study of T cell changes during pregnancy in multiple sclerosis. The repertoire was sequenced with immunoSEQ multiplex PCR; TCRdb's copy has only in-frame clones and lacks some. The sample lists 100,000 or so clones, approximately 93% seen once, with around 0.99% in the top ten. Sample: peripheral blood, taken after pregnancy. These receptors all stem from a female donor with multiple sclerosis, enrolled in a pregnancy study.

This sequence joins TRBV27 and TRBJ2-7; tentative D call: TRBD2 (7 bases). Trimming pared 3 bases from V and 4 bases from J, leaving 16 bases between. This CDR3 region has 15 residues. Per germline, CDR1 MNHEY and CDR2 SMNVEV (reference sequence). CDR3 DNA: TGTGCCAGCAGTTTGACCATTAGGGGGGGTTACGAGCAGTACTTC. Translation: CASSLTIRGGYEQYF.

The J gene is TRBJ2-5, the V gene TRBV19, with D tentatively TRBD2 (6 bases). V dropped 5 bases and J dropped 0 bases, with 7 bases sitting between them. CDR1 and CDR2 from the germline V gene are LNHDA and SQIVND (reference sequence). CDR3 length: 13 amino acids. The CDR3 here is CASSGGYQETQYF. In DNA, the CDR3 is TGTGCCAGTAGTGGGGGGTACCAAGAGACCCAGTACTTC. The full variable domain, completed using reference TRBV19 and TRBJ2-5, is DGGITQSPKYLFRKEGQNVTLSCEQNLNHDAMYWYRQDPGQGLRLIYYSQIVNDFQKGDIAEGYSVSREKKESFPLTVTSAQKNPTAFYLCASSGGYQETQYFGPGTRLLVL.

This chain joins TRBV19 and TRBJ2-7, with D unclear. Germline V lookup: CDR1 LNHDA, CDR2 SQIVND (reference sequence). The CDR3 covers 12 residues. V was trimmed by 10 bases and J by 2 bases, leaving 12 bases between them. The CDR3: CATASGAYEQYF. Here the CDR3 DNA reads TGTGCCACTGCGTCAGGCGCCTACGAGCAGTACTTC.

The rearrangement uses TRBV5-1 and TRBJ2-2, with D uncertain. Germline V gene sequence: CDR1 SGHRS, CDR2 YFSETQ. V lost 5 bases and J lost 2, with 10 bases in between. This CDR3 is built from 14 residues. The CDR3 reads CASRAEQNTGELFF. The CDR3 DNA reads TGCGCCAGCAGGGCGGAGCAAAACACCGGGGAGCTGTTTTTT.

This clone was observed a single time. The CDR3 loop is CALALGDRGEQYF. CDR3 coding DNA: TGTGCCTTGGCTTTGGGGGACAGGGGCGAGCAGTACTTC. This rearrangement joins TRBV30 to TRBJ2-7, with TRBD1 matching over 10 bases. The germline V gene encodes CDR1 GTSNPN and CDR2 SVGIG (reference sequence). Losses at the gene ends were 7 bases for V and 6 bases for J; bases not matched to a gene: 9. This CDR3 region has 13 residues.

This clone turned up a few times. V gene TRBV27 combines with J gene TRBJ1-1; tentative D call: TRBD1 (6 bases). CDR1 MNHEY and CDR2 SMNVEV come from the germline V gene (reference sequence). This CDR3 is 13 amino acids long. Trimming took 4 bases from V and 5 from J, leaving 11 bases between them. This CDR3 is CASSYRVTTEAFF. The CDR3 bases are TGTGCCAGCAGTTACAGGGTGACGACTGAAGCTTTCTTT.

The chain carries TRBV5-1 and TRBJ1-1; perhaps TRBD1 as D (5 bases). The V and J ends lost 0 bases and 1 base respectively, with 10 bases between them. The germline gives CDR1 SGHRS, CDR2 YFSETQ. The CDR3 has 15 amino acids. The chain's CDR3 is CASSLAVGQNTEAFF. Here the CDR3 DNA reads TGCGCCAGCAGCTTGGCAGTTGGACAGAACACTGAAGCTTTCTTT. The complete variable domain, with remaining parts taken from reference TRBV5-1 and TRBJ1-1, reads KAGVTQTPRYLIKTRGQQVTLSCSPISGHRSVSWYQQTPGQGLQFLFEYFSETQRNKGNFPGRFSGRQFSNSRSEMNVSTLELGDSALYLCASSLAVGQNTEAFFGQGTRLTVV.

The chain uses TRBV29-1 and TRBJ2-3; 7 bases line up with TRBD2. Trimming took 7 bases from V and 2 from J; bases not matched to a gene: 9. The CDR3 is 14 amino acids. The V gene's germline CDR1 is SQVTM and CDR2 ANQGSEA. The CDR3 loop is CSAVPRDYTDTQYF. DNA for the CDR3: TGCAGCGCCGTGCCCCGGGACTACACAGATACGCAGTATTTT.

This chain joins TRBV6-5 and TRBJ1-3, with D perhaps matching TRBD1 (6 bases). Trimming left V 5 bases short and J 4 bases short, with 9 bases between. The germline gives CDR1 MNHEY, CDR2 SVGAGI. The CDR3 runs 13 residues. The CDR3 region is CASSNRAGNTIYF. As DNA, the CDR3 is TGTGCCAGCAGTAACAGGGCAGGAAACACCATATATTTT.

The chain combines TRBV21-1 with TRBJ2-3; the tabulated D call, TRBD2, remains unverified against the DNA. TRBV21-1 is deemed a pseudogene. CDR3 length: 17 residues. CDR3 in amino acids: CASSSRGLAGHTDTQYF. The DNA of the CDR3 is TGTGCCAGCAGCAGTAGAGGACTAGCGGGACACACAGATACGCAGTATTTT.

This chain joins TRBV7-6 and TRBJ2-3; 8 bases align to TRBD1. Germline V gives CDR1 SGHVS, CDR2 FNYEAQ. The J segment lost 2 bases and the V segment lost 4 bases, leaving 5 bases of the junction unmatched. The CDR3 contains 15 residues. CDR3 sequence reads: CASSSWTGSTDTQYF. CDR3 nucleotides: TGTGCCAGCAGCTCTTGGACAGGGTCCACAGATACGCAGTATTTT. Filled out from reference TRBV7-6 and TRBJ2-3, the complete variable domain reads GAGVSQSPRYKVTKRGQDVALRCDPISGHVSLYWYRQALGQGPEFLTYFNYEAQQDKSGLPNDRFSAERPEGSISTLTIQRTEQRDSAMYRCASSSWTGSTDTQYFGPGTRLTVL.

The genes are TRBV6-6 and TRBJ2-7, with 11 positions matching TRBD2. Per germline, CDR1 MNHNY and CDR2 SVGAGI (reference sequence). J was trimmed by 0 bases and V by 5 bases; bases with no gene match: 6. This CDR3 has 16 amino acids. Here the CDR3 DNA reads TGTGCCAGCAGTACTTCCGGGACTAGCGGCTCCTACGAGCAGTACTTC. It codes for CASSTSGTSGSYEQYF.

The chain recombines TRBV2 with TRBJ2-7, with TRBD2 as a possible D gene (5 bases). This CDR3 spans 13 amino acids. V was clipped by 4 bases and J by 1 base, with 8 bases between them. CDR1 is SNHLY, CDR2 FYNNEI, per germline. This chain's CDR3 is CASSGGMSYEQYF. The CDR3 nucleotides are TGTGCCAGCAGTGGAGGGATGTCCTACGAGCAGTACTTC.

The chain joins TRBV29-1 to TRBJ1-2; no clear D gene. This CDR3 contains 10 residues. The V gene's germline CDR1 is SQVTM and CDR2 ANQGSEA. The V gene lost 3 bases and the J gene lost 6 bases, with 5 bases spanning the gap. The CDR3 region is CSVDSDGYTF. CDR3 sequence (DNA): TGCAGCGTTGATTCTGATGGCTACACCTTC.

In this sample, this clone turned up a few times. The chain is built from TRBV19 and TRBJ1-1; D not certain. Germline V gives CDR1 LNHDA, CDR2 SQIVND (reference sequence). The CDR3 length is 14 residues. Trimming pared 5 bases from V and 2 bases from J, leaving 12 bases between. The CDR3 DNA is TGTGCCAGTAGTCCGAGTAGCGGTAACACTGAAGCTTTCTTT. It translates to CASSPSSGNTEAFF. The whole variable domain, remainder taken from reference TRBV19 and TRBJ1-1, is DGGITQSPKYLFRKEGQNVTLSCEQNLNHDAMYWYRQDPGQGLRLIYYSQIVNDFQKGDIAEGYSVSREKKESFPLTVTSAQKNPTAFYLCASSPSSGNTEAFFGQGTRLTVV.

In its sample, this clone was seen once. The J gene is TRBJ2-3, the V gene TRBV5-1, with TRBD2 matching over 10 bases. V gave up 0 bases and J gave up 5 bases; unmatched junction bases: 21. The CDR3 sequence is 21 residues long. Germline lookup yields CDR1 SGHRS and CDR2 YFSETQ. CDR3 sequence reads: CASSLVPTGASGGSPGDTQYF. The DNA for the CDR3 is TGCGCCAGCAGCTTGGTTCCTACTGGGGCTAGCGGGGGTAGCCCCGGAGATACGCAGTATTTT.

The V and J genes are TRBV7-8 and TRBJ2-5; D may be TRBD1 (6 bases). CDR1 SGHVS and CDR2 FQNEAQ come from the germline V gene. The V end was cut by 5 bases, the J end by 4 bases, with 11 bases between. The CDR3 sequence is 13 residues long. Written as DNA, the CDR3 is TGTGCCAGCAGCATCAAACAGGGAGAGACCCAGTACTTC. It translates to CASSIKQGETQYF.

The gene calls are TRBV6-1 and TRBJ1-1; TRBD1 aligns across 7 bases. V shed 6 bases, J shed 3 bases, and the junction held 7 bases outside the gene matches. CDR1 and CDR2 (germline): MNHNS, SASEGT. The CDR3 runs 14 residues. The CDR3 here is CASSYGDRDTEAFF. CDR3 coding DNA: TGTGCCAGCAGCTACGGAGACAGGGACACTGAAGCTTTCTTT.